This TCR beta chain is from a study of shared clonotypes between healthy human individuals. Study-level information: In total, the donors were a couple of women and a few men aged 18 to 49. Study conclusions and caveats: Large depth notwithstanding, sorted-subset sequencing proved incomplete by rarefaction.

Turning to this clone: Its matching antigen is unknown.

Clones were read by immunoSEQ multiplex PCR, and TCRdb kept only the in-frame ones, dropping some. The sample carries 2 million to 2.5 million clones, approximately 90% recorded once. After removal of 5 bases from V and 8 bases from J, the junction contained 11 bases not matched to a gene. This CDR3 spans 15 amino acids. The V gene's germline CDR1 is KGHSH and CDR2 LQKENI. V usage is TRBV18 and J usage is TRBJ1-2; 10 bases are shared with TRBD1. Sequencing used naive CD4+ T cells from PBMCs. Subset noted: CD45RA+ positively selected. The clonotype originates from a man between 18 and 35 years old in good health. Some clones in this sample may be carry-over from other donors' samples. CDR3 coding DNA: TGTGCCAGCTCAGGTGGGACAGGGGATTTCGGAGGCTACACCTTC. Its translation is CASSGGTGDFGGYTF.